The source of this TCR beta chain is a study of cytomegalovirus exposure and HLA in healthy donors. Findings and caveats of the study: Earlier results showed most TCR beta V segments being productive about 87% or about 30% of the time. Immune exposure information available was restricted to CMV serostatus.

In regard to this clone: The target antigen is unknown.

V trimming: 3 bases; J trimming: 3 bases; junction bases outside the gene matches: 7. CDR1 is SGHRS and CDR2 is YFSETQ in the germline V gene. The CDR3 contains 15 residues. Healthy bone marrow donors made up the cohort. The PCR used 60 Vbeta and 13 Jbeta primers. Sequencing used immunoSEQ multiplex PCR; TCRdb keeps in-frame clones, though not all of them. In the table there are some 150,000 clones, 80% of which are singletons. V is TRBV5-1 and J is TRBJ2-3; 7 bases map to TRBD1. This TCR was recovered from a woman in her 50s in good health and CMV-seronegative. The sequencing sample was made of PBMCs. In DNA, the CDR3 is TGCGCCAGCAGCTCAAACAGGGGAGTTACAGATACGCAGTATTTT. Translation: CASSSNRGVTDTQYF.